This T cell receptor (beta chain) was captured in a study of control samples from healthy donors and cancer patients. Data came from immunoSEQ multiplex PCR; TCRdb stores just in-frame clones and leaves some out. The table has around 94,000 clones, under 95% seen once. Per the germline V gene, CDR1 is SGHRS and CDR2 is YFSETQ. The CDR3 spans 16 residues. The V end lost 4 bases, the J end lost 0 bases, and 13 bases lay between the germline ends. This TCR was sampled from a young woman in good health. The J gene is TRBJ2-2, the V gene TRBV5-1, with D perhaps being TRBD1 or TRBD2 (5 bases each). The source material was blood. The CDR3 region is CASSRSGRSNTGELFF. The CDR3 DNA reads TGCGCCAGCAGCCGGTCGGGGCGGTCGAACACCGGGGAGCTGTTTTTT.